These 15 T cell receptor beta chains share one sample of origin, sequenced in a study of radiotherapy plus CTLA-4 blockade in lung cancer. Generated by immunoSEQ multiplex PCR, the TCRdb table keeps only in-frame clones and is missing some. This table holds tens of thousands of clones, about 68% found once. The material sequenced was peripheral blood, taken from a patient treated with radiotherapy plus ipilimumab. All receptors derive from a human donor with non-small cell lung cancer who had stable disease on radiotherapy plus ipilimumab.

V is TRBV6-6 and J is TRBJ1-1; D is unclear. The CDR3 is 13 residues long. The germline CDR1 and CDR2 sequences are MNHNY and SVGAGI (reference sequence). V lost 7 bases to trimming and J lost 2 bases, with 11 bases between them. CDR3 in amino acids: CASTVSPNTEAFF. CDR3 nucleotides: TGTGCCAGCACAGTTTCCCCAAACACTGAAGCTTTCTTT.

The CDR3, as DNA: TGTGCCAGCAAAACCTACGGGGGATTGGATACGCAGTATTTT. Amino acids: CASKTYGGLDTQYF. The V call is TRBV6-6, the J call TRBJ2-3; a weak D match, TRBD2 (6 bases). The V gene lost 7 bases and the J gene lost 6 bases, with 17 bases spanning the gap. The CDR3 runs to 14 residues. Germline CDR1 reads MNHNY; CDR2 reads SVGAGI (reference sequence).

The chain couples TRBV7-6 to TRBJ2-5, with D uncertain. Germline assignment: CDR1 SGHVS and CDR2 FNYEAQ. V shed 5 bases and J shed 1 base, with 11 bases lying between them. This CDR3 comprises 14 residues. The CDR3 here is CASSARPSQETQYF. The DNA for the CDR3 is TGTGCCAGCAGCGCGCGGCCGAGCCAAGAGACCCAGTACTTC.

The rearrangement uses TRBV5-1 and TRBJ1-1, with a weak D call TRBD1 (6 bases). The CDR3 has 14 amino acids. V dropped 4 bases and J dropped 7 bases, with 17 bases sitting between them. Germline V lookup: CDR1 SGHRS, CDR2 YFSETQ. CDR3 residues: CASSPRGGDREAFF. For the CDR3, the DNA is TGCGCCAGCAGCCCCAGGGGTGGGGACCGTGAAGCTTTCTTT.

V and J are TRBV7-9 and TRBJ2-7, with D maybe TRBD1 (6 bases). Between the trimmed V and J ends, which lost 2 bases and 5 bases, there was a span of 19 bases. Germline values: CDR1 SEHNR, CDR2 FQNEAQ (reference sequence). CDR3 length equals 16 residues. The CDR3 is CASSLTRQGSRDEQYF. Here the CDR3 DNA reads TGTGCCAGCAGCTTAACCCGGCAGGGGAGTCGGGACGAGCAGTACTTC. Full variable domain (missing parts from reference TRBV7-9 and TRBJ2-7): DTGVSQNPRHKITKRGQNVTFRCDPISEHNRLYWYRQTLGQGPEFLTYFQNEAQLEKSRLLSDRFSAERPKGSFSTLEIQRTEQGDSAMYLCASSLTRQGSRDEQYFGPGTRLTVT.

The CDR3 DNA reads TGTGCCGCCGGACAGGGGGCAGGAACTAATGAAAAACTGTTTTTT. This sequence encodes CAAGQGAGTNEKLFF. The gene calls are TRBV10-3 and TRBJ1-4; 11 bases align to TRBD1. The V gene's germline CDR1 is ENHRY and CDR2 SYGVKD. With V trimmed by 11 bases and J by 1 base, 6 bases remained unmatched. This CDR3 is 15 amino acids long.

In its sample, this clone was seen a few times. CDR3 in amino acids: CASSPPRGGLTGELFF. The CDR3, as DNA: TGTGCCAGCTCACCACCGAGGGGAGGCCTCACCGGGGAGCTGTTTTTT. This sequence joins TRBV18 and TRBJ2-2; D is possibly TRBD2 (6 bases). The CDR3 consists of 16 residues. V was shortened by 0 bases and J by 4 bases, with 12 bases between the two germline ends. Germline CDR1 reads KGHSH; CDR2 reads LQKENI.

The CDR3 nucleotides read TGTGCCAGCAGCCCACAGGCTTATAGCAATCAGCCCCAGCATTTT. This translates into CASSPQAYSNQPQHF. This chain connects TRBV6-5 to TRBJ1-5; TRBD1 might be the D (5 bases). V was shortened by 6 bases and J by 0 bases, with 12 bases between the two germline ends. CDR3 size: 15 residues. In germline, CDR1 is MNHEY, CDR2 SVGAGI.

The CDR3 nucleotides read TGTGCCAGCAGCCCAGGTTACGGACAGACCGACCTCTATGGCTACACCTTC. This translates into CASSPGYGQTDLYGYTF. This chain connects TRBV4-2 to TRBJ1-2; D perhaps matches TRBD1 (6 bases). CDR3 length: 17 residues. The ends were cut back, 4 bases at V and 4 bases at J, with 22 bases in the middle. CDR1 is LGHNA and CDR2 is YNFKEQ in the germline V gene.

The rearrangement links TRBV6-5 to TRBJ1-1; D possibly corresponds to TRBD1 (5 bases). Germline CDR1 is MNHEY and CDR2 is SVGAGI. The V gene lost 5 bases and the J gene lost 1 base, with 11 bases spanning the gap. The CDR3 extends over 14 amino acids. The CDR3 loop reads CASSAGTANTEAFF. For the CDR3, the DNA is TGTGCCAGCAGTGCCGGGACGGCGAACACTGAAGCTTTCTTT.

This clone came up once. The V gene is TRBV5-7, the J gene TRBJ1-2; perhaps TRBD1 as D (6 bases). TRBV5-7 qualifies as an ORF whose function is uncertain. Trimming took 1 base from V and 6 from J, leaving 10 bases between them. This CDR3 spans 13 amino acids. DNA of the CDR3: TGTGCCAGCAGCTTGACAGGGCGGGATGGCTACACCTTC. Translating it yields CASSLTGRDGYTF.

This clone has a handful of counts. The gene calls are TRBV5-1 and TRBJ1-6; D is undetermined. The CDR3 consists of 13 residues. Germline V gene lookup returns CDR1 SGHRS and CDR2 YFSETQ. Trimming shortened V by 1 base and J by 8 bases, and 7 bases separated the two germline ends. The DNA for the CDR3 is TGCGCCAGCAGCTTGACAACGGATTCACCCCTCCACTTT. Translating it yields CASSLTTDSPLHF.

The CDR3 DNA sequence: TGCGCCAGCAGCCTCACTACAGATTACTCCTACAATGAGCAGTTCTTC. Its translation is CASSLTTDYSYNEQFF. V gene TRBV4-1 combines with J gene TRBJ2-1, with D uncertain. Germline V CDR1 and CDR2: MGHRA, YSYEKL. The V and J ends lost 4 bases and 0 bases respectively, with 13 bases between them. This CDR3 has 16 residues.

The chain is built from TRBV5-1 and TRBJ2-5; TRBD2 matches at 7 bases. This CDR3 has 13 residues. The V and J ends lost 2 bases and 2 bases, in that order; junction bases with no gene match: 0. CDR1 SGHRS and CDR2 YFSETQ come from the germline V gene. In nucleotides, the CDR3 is TGCGCCAGCAGCTTACTAGCGCAAGAGACCCAGTACTTC. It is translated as CASSLLAQETQYF.

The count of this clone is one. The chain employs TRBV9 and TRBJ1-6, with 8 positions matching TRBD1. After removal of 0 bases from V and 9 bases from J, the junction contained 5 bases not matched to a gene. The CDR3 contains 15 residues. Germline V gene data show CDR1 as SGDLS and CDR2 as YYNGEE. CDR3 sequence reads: CASSVEAGGISPLHF. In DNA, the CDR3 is TGTGCCAGCAGCGTAGAGGCAGGGGGCATTTCACCCCTCCACTTT.